The TCR beta chain under discussion was sequenced for a study of cytomegalovirus exposure and HLA in healthy donors. Only in-frame clones appear in the TCRdb table, and some are missing; sequencing was by immunoSEQ multiplex PCR. This sample carries about 73,000 clones, around 93% of them seen once, and the ten largest clones take over 0.8%. Whole-study findings and limits: The classifier was said to identify cytomegalovirus status with high specificity and sensitivity. In the approximately 130 validation repertoires, 85% to 95% of cluster scores exceeded 0, per a later analysis. The majority of TCR sequences were rare, yet some public TCRs appeared in many donors.

Remarks on this clone: Its antigen is undetermined.

Per the germline V gene, CDR1 is SGHKS and CDR2 is YYEKEE (reference sequence). The CDR3 loop spans 14 amino acids. Trimming removed 4 bases from V and 7 bases from J, with 17 bases in between. A roughly 120-subject validation cohort, separate from the approximately 720-subject first cohort, supplied the donors. This clonotype was sampled from a woman between 18 and 30 years old in good health and CMV-seronegative. This rearrangement joins TRBV5-5 to TRBJ1-1; possible D gene TRBD1, 5 bases. Specimen: PBMCs. CDR3 sequence reads: CASSQEWGSFEAFF. The CDR3 bases are TGTGCCAGCAGCCAGGAGTGGGGCAGTTTTGAAGCTTTCTTT.